The 15 T cell receptor beta chains below all came from one sample that was sequenced in a study of blood T cells in healthy people across ages (dated by TCRdb to about 2015). Receptors were amplified or captured by 5' RACE. Sequencing took place on an Illumina HiSeq 2500. A second PCR of about 7 to 12 cycles was performed with a sample-barcoded 5' primer and a J-beta primer mix. The raw public data were reprocessed by TCRdb itself: fastp quality trimming at Q25, MiXCR clonotype calling, in-frame beta chains only. Duplicate CDR3 protein sequences are folded into a single record with the most common DNA and genes. This sample has hundreds of thousands of distinct CDR3 sequences in its table, and around half of those were observed once. 20% to 25% of the sample is taken by the ten largest. Sequencing used blood. The source of these receptors is a man older than 75 in good health.

The chain recombines TRBV29-1 with TRBJ2-2; D is unclear. The V and J ends lost 2 bases and 4 bases respectively, with 5 bases between them. The V gene's germline CDR1 is SQVTM and CDR2 ANQGSEA. The CDR3 spans 12 residues. The CDR3, as DNA: TGCAGCGTTGAACATGGCACCGGGGAGCTGTTTTTT. This translates into CSVEHGTGELFF.

The V call is TRBV6-5, the J call TRBJ1-5; D may be TRBD1 (6 bases). Trimming took 8 bases from V and 0 from J, leaving 14 bases between them. This CDR3 is 15 amino acids long. Germline-derived CDR1 and CDR2 are MNHEY and SVGAGI. CDR3 residues: CASRKTGRSNQPQHF. Written as DNA, the CDR3 is TGTGCCAGCCGAAAAACAGGGCGTAGCAATCAGCCCCAGCATTTT.

This clonotype has more than one count but fewer than ten. The chain has TRBV20-1 and TRBJ2-7; 10 bases are a match to TRBD2. Germline CDR1 DFQATT, CDR2 SNEGSKA (reference sequence). Unmatched junction bases numbered 10, after V lost 5 bases and J lost 3 bases. The CDR3 has 15 residues. The CDR3 sequence: CSACPRSGRLYEQYF. DNA for the CDR3: TGCAGTGCTTGCCCCCGTAGCGGGAGGCTCTACGAGCAGTACTTC.

This clonotype was picked up a small number of times. The gene calls are TRBV20-1 and TRBJ2-1; 7 nucleotides align to TRBD2. Germline-derived CDR1 and CDR2 are DFQATT and SNEGSKA (reference sequence). Trimming removed 3 bases from V and 7 bases from J; junction bases left unmatched: 15. The CDR3 length is 16 residues. CDR3 region: CSASHLAAPNWNEQFF. The CDR3 nucleotides are TGCAGTGCTAGTCACCTAGCGGCCCCTAATTGGAATGAGCAGTTCTTC.

V and J are TRBV20-1 and TRBJ2-1; no definite D call. CDR3 length: 14 residues. Trimming pared 5 bases from V and 4 bases from J, leaving 15 bases between. Germline lookup yields CDR1 DFQATT and CDR2 SNEGSKA (reference sequence). CDR3 in amino acids: CSAESESQYNEQFF. Here the CDR3 DNA reads TGCAGTGCTGAGAGCGAATCCCAATACAATGAGCAGTTCTTC.

The chain joins TRBV5-1 to TRBJ1-2; TRBD1 matches at 7 bases. The trim removed 4 bases at V and 3 bases at J, leaving 6 bases unmatched. CDR1 is SGHRS, CDR2 YFSETQ, per germline. The CDR3 sequence is 14 residues long. As DNA, the CDR3 is TGCGCCAGCAGCACGACAGGGTATGACTATGGCTACACCTTC. Translated, it gives CASSTTGYDYGYTF.

V gene TRBV29-1 combines with J gene TRBJ2-1; D may be TRBD2 (5 bases). The germline gives CDR1 SQVTM, CDR2 ANQGSEA. This CDR3 has 12 residues. The ends were cut back, 3 bases at V and 9 bases at J, with 12 bases in the middle. The CDR3 here is CSVDGSAVEQFF. CDR3 bases: TGCAGCGTTGATGGGAGCGCGGTTGAGCAGTTCTTC.

The V call is TRBV29-1, the J call TRBJ1-4; possible D gene TRBD1, 5 bases. With 0 bases removed from V and 12 bases from J, the gap between germline ends came to 11 bases. This CDR3 has 12 residues. Germline assignment: CDR1 SQVTM and CDR2 ANQGSEA. The CDR3: CSVEDRGEELFF. The CDR3 nucleotides read TGCAGCGTTGAAGATAGAGGGGAAGAACTGTTTTTT.

This chain links TRBV21-1 with TRBJ2-5; TRBD1, as called in the table, went unchecked against the DNA. TRBV21-1 is deemed a pseudogene. The CDR3 consists of 15 residues. The CDR3 sequence is CASSKAGGPQETQYF. In DNA, the CDR3 is TGTGCCAGCAGCAAAGCGGGGGGACCCCAAGAGACCCAGTACTTC.

The table lists this clonotype with a few counts. The rearrangement uses TRBV7-2 and TRBJ2-7, with unresolved D. Per the germline V gene, CDR1 is SGHTA and CDR2 is FQGNSA. CDR3 length: 14 amino acids. The germline V and J ends were trimmed by 5 bases and 0 bases, with 11 bases remaining between them. CDR3 in amino acids: CASSKGCVSYEQYF. DNA for the CDR3: TGTGCCAGCAGCAAAGGTTGCGTCTCCTACGAGCAGTACTTC. The whole variable domain, filled in from reference TRBV7-2 and TRBJ2-7, reads GAGVSQSPSNKVTEKGKDVELRCDPISGHTALYWYRQSLGQGLEFLIYFQGNSAPDKSGLPSDRFSAERTGGSVSTLTIQRTQQEDSAVYLCASSKGCVSYEQYFGPGTRLTVT.

This clonotype has a handful of counts. This chain uses TRBV20-1 with TRBJ2-7; TRBD1 matches 9 bases. V gave up 6 bases and J gave up 4 bases; unmatched junction bases: 10. The CDR3 sequence is 14 residues long. CDR1 is DFQATT, CDR2 SNEGSKA, per germline (reference sequence). CDR3: CSARTGEGWYEQYF. The DNA of the CDR3 is TGCAGTGCCAGGACAGGGGAGGGGTGGTACGAGCAGTACTTC.

The chain is built from TRBV7-2 and TRBJ2-3, with D possibly called TRBD1 or TRBD2 (5 bases each). The CDR3 runs 13 residues. Germline CDR1 reads SGHTA; CDR2 reads FQGNSA. The germline V and J ends were trimmed by 5 bases and 1 base, with 7 bases remaining between them. CDR3 nucleotide sequence: TGTGCCAGCAGCGGGGACCGCACAGATACGCAGTATTTT. Protein: CASSGDRTDTQYF.

The V gene is TRBV3-1, the J gene TRBJ2-3; 8 bases agree with TRBD2. This CDR3 spans 17 amino acids. Germline assignment: CDR1 LGHDT and CDR2 YNNKEL (reference sequence). The V segment lost 4 bases and the J segment 4 bases; nucleotides outside the gene matches: 13. CDR3 sequence: CASSPGGGRWSPDTQYF. CDR3 bases: TGTGCCAGCAGCCCCGGCGGCGGGAGGTGGAGCCCAGATACGCAGTATTTT.

The chain couples TRBV28 to TRBJ2-5; D ambiguous. The germline V and J ends were trimmed by 6 bases and 3 bases, with 17 bases remaining between them. Germline V lookup: CDR1 MDHEN, CDR2 SYDVKM. This CDR3 region has 15 residues. The CDR3 DNA reads TGTGCCAGCAGAATCAACTTCCGGAAAAAAGAGACCCAGTACTTC. Translation: CASRINFRKKETQYF.

The J gene is TRBJ2-1, the V gene TRBV21-1; the table's D call TRBD2 went unverified against the DNA. TRBV21-1 is a listed pseudogene. This CDR3 spans 17 amino acids. The CDR3: CASSKGGTSGTYNEQFF. DNA for the CDR3: TGTGCCAGCAGCAAAGGTGGGACTAGCGGGACCTACAATGAGCAGTTCTTC.